These T cell receptor beta chains were read from a single sample in a study of cytomegalovirus exposure and HLA in healthy donors. Sequencing was performed with immunoSEQ multiplex PCR; in TCRdb, only in-frame clones are kept and a portion is missing. This table has roughly 120,000 clones, around 69% appearing once. Material for sequencing was PBMCs. Receptor source: a man aged 45-65 years in good health and CMV-seropositive. The CDR3 runs from the conserved cysteine through the conserved F or W. A D gene is named only where the DNA matches it firmly. A clone size is listed for some rows: how often the clone was seen (once, few, many), or a class if it is expanded.

j_gene	v_gene	d_gene	abundance	CDR3aa	CDR3nt
TRBJ2-7	TRBV10-3	TRBD2	NA	CAISESSGLAVTYEQYF	TGTGCCATCAGTGAGTCGTCGGGACTAGCGGTTACATACGAGCAGTACTTC
TRBJ2-3	TRBV5-1	TRBD2	NA	CASSPVGTSGAGTQYF	TGCGCCAGCAGCCCGGTCGGGACTAGCGGGGCCGGTACGCAGTATTTT
TRBJ1-6	TRBV7-6	TRBD1	NA	CASSTSQGHNSPLHF	TGTGCCAGCAGCACTTCACAGGGGCATAATTCACCCCTCCACTTT
TRBJ2-3	TRBV18	NA	NA	CASSERRGTDTQYF	TGTGCCAGCTCAGAGCGTAGGGGTACAGATACGCAGTATTTT
TRBJ1-6	TRBV7-9	NA	NA	CASSPLVNSPLHF	TGTGCCAGCAGTCCCCTCGTTAATTCACCCCTCCACTTT
TRBJ2-7	TRBV11-2	TRBD1	NA	CASSLREKDRGYEQYF	TGTGCCAGCAGCTTACGTGAGAAGGACAGGGGCTACGAGCAGTACTTC
TRBJ2-7	TRBV13	TRBD2	once	CASSRPGLAAYEQYF	TGTGCCAGCAGCCGGCCGGGACTAGCGGCCTACGAGCAGTACTTC
TRBJ2-7	TRBV7-9	NA	NA	CASSLGDSSGSPYEQYF	TGTGCCAGCAGCTTAGGGGACTCGTCCGGCAGTCCCTACGAGCAGTACTTC
TRBJ2-5	TRBV4-3	TRBD2	NA	CASSQDWASGGFQETQYF	TGCGCCAGCAGCCAAGATTGGGCTAGCGGGGGTTTCCAAGAGACCCAGTACTTC
TRBJ1-1	TRBV28	NA	NA	CASSFMNTEAFF	TGTGCCAGCAGTTTCATGAACACTGAAGCTTTCTTT
TRBJ1-1	TRBV6-1	TRBD1	NA	CASRSQGRGRTEAFF	TGTGCCAGCAGGAGCCAGGGCAGGGGGCGAACTGAAGCTTTCTTT
TRBJ1-5	TRBV5-1	TRBD1	NA	CASSEGALNQPQHF	TGCGCCAGCAGTGAGGGGGCTCTCAATCAGCCCCAGCATTTT
TRBJ2-7	TRBV20-1	NA	NA	CSATGHEQYF	TGCAGTGCAACAGGGCACGAGCAGTACTTC
TRBJ2-2	TRBV7-6	TRBD2	NA	CASSPSRTSLVVTNTGELFF	TGTGCCAGCAGCCCATCGAGGACTAGCCTCGTTGTGACGAACACCGGGGAGCTGTTTTTT
TRBJ2-3	TRBV28	TRBD1	NA	CASSRQGVGRDTQYF	TGTGCCAGCAGTCGACAGGGGGTGGGTAGAGATACGCAGTATTTT
TRBJ1-1	TRBV5-1	NA	NA	CASSFIQGKNTEAFF	TGCGCCAGCAGCTTTATACAGGGTAAGAACACTGAAGCTTTCTTT
TRBJ2-1	TRBV18	NA	NA	CASSPPSGSSYNEQFF	TGTGCCAGCTCACCACCTAGCGGAAGCTCCTACAATGAGCAGTTCTTC
TRBJ2-5	TRBV7-9	TRBD2	NA	CASRDSKREFQETQYF	TGTGCCAGCCGGGATTCAAAGCGGGAGTTTCAAGAGACCCAGTACTTC
TRBJ2-5	TRBV5-1	NA	once	CASSLPAGVQETQYF	TGCGCCAGCAGCTTGCCCGCAGGCGTCCAAGAGACCCAGTACTTC
TRBJ1-1	TRBV20-1	NA	once	CSTRGGTEAFF	TGCAGCACCCGGGGTGGGACTGAAGCTTTCTTT
TRBJ1-2	TRBV6-1	NA	NA	CASSETITGISRTF	TGTGCCAGCAGTGAGACGATAACGGGGATCAGTAGGACCTTC
TRBJ2-5	TRBV27	NA	NA	CASSLRTPQETQYF	TGTGCCAGCAGTTTAAGGACACCACAAGAGACCCAGTACTTC
TRBJ2-2	TRBV7-2	NA	few	CASSYEVGELFF	TGTGCCAGCAGCTATGAGGTCGGGGAGCTGTTTTTT
TRBJ2-3	TRBV9	NA	NA	CASSVSLGGASTDTQYF	TGTGCCAGCAGCGTATCCCTGGGGGGGGCAAGCACAGATACGCAGTATTTT
TRBJ1-2	TRBV19	TRBD1	few	CASRISGTGGGYTF	TGTGCCAGTAGGATCTCAGGGACAGGGGGCGGCTACACCTTC
TRBJ2-7	TRBV28	TRBD2	NA	CASTLRDGGSEQYF	TGTGCCAGCACTTTAAGGGACGGGGGGAGCGAGCAGTACTTC
TRBJ2-1	TRBV9	NA	NA	CASSVSGGPSYNEQFF	TGTGCCAGCAGCGTATCCGGGGGTCCGTCCTACAATGAGCAGTTCTTC
TRBJ2-1	TRBV5-1	TRBD2	NA	CASSFTSGRNEQFF	TGCGCCAGCAGCTTTACTAGCGGGAGAAATGAGCAGTTCTTC
TRBJ1-6	TRBV6-5	TRBD1	once	CASSYVLGQGTSPLHF	TGTGCCAGCAGTTACGTCTTGGGACAGGGAACTTCACCCCTCCACTTT
TRBJ2-2	TRBV7-7	TRBD2	NA	CASTPSGTAGELFF	TGTGCTAGCACCCCTAGCGGGACCGCCGGGGAGCTGTTTTTT
TRBJ2-5	TRBV2	NA	NA	CASSERGPGLVQETQYF	TGTGCCAGCAGTGAAAGGGGGCCGGGACTAGTGCAAGAGACCCAGTACTTC
TRBJ2-2	TRBV4-1	NA	few	CASSQVGVSRTGELFF	TGCGCCAGCAGCCAAGTTGGAGTGAGTCGCACCGGGGAGCTGTTTTTT
TRBJ1-1	TRBV10-3	NA	NA	CAITKQQNTEAFF	TGTGCCATCACCAAACAGCAGAACACTGAAGCTTTCTTT